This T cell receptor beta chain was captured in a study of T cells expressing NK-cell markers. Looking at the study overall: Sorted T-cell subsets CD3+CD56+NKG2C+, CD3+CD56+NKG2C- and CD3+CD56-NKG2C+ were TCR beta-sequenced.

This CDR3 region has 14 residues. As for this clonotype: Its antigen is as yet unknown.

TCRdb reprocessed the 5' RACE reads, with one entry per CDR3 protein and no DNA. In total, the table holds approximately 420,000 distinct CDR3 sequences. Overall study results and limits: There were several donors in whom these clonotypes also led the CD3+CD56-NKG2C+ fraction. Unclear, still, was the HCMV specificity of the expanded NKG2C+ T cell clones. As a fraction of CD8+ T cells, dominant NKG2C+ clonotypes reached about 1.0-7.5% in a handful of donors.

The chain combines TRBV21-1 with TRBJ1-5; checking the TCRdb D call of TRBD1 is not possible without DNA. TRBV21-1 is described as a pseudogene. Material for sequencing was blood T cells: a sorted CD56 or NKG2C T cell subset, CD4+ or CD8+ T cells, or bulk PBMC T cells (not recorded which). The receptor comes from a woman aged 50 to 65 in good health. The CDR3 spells CASTLVGSNQPQHF.